One sample yielded the 4 T cell receptor beta chains listed below, sequenced in a study of blood T cell repertoires in COVID-19. The method was immunoSEQ multiplex PCR; TCRdb's version includes in-frame clones alone and lacks a portion of them. The table lists under 150,000 clones, roughly 88% of them singletons. Material: PBMCs or T cells enriched from blood (not recorded which). All receptors come from a woman aged 30 to 39 with acute COVID-19.

This clone was counted only a few times. The chain couples TRBV5-1 to TRBJ2-1; 7 nucleotides align to TRBD2. V was clipped by 4 bases and J by 4 bases; unmatched bases: 11. The CDR3 has 16 residues. Germline V lookup: CDR1 SGHRS, CDR2 YFSETQ. The CDR3 loop reads CASSPAYSGAYNEQFF. The DNA of the CDR3 is TGCGCCAGCAGCCCTGCTTACAGCGGGGCTTACAATGAGCAGTTCTTC.

The J gene is TRBJ2-2, the V gene TRBV18; D not resolved. The CDR3 runs 12 residues. The germline CDR1 and CDR2 sequences are KGHSH and LQKENI. With 5 bases removed from V and 3 bases from J, the gap between germline ends came to 4 bases. CDR3 residues: CASSGYTGELFF. In DNA, the CDR3 is TGTGCCAGCTCAGGCTACACCGGGGAGCTGTTTTTT. Using reference TRBV18 and TRBJ2-2 for the parts outside the CDR3, the full variable domain is NAGVMQNPRHLVRRRGQEARLRCSPMKGHSHVYWYRQLPEEGLKFMVYLQKENIIDESGMPKERFSAEFPKEGPSILRIQQVVRGDSAAYFCASSGYTGELFFGEGSRLTVL.

The chain couples TRBV29-1 to TRBJ2-5; TRBD1 agrees at 7 bases. Looked up from germline, CDR1 is SQVTM and CDR2 is ANQGSEA. V lost 4 bases to trimming and J lost 1 base; unmatched junction nucleotides: 9. The CDR3 consists of 15 residues. CDR3 sequence: CSVAFGTATQETQYF. The CDR3 DNA reads as TGCAGCGTTGCATTCGGGACAGCAACCCAAGAGACCCAGTACTTC.

This chain connects TRBV11-2 to TRBJ2-5; possible D gene TRBD2, 5 bases. Germline lookup yields CDR1 SGHAT and CDR2 FQNNGV. Trimming took 11 bases from V and 1 from J, leaving 14 bases between them. The CDR3 is 13 residues long. CDR3 nucleotide sequence: TGTGCCTGCCGCCTAGCATCCCAAGAGACCCAGTACTTC. Protein: CACRLASQETQYF. The full variable domain, in which reference TRBV11-2 and TRBJ2-5 provide the parts outside the CDR3, is EAGVAQSPRYKIIEKRQSVAFWCNPISGHATLYWYQQILGQGPKLLIQFQNNGVVDDSQLPKDRFSAERLKGVDSTLKIQPAKLEDSAVYLCACRLASQETQYFGPGTRLLVL.